This T cell receptor beta chain was recorded in a study of tumor-infiltrating lymphocytes in primary liver carcinoma. This clonotype was observed at least ten times. Its antigen is unidentified. Study-wide points: Tumor-adjacent and tumor-blood pairs shared a smaller degree of overlap than tumor region pairs.

Reverse transcription of around 500 ng total RNA with a constant-region primer produced TCR beta cDNA. What produced the TCR beta libraries was three nested multiplex PCR rounds using slightly modified ARM-PCR. Researchers ran the first two PCR rounds for roughly 10 cycles each with TRBV1-TRBV30 forward primers and a C-beta reverse primer. TCRdb redid the calling of the multiplex PCR reads with MiXCR, one entry per CDR3 protein. The sample carries around 78,000 distinct CDR3 sequences, about two thirds recorded once. From roughly 20-30 mg of unsorted bulk tissue, DNA and RNA were co-extracted together. V was trimmed by 3 bases and J by 3 bases, leaving 8 bases between them. Germline assignment: CDR1 SQVTM and CDR2 ANQGSEA. This CDR3 region has 12 residues.

The TCR was taken from a woman in her sixties or seventies with primary liver carcinoma and hepatitis B virus infection. Sequenced sample: liver tumor tissue from sampling region 4. The sample's subset: tumor region T4, right-lateral pole. This chain connects TRBV29-1 to TRBJ2-5, with D perhaps being TRBD1 or TRBD2 (5 bases each). CDR3 DNA: TGCAGCGTTGATAGAGGGGAAGAGACCCAGTACTTC. Protein: CSVDRGEETQYF.